The 19 T cell receptor beta chains in this list originate from one sample, sequenced in a study of blood T cell repertoires in COVID-19. Produced via immunoSEQ multiplex PCR; TCRdb's table is partial and in-frame only. The data contain 300,000 to 400,000 clones, about nine tenths of them singletons. Specimen: peripheral blood. The receptors were sampled from a woman aged 70-85 years with COVID-19, enrolled during active disease.

The chain uses TRBV27 and TRBJ1-3, with D possibly being TRBD1 (6 bases). Germline V gene lookup returns CDR1 MNHEY and CDR2 SMNVEV (reference sequence). Trimming took 4 bases from V and 2 from J, leaving 9 bases between them. The CDR3 spans 14 residues. The CDR3 DNA sequence: TGTGCCAGCAGTTCCAGGGGACCTGGAAACACCATATATTTT. This encodes CASSSRGPGNTIYF.

A few counts support this clone. This rearrangement joins TRBV7-2 to TRBJ1-6; TRBD1 aligns across 8 bases. There are 16 residues in the CDR3. Germline V CDR1 and CDR2: SGHTA, FQGNSA. V trimming: 5 bases; J trimming: 9 bases; junction bases outside the gene matches: 12. The CDR3 DNA is TGTGCCAGCAGCCCCAGGCGCCAGGGGGCAGGTTCACCCCTCCACTTT. Its translation is CASSPRRQGAGSPLHF. The variable domain in full, completed from reference TRBV7-2 and TRBJ1-6, reads GAGVSQSPSNKVTEKGKDVELRCDPISGHTALYWYRQSLGQGLEFLIYFQGNSAPDKSGLPSDRFSAERTGGSVSTLTIQRTQQEDSAVYLCASSPRRQGAGSPLHFGNGTRLTVT.

This chain links TRBV24-1 with TRBJ2-6, with D possibly matching TRBD1 (5 bases). Per the germline V gene, CDR1 is KGHDR and CDR2 is SFDVKD. The CDR3 consists of 19 residues. The germline V and J ends were trimmed by 2 bases and 0 bases, with 16 bases remaining between them. The CDR3 region has the DNA TGTGCCACCAGTGATTCCGGCTCCCGACAGCTCTCTGGGGCCAACGTCCTGACTTTC. This encodes CATSDSGSRQLSGANVLTF.

CDR3 sequence: CASSWGGLSPLHF. In nucleotides, the CDR3 is TGTGCCAGCAGTTGGGGGGGGCTCTCACCCCTCCACTTT. The rearrangement joins TRBV27 to TRBJ1-6; a weak D match, TRBD1 (6 bases). Germline V gives CDR1 MNHEY, CDR2 SMNVEV (reference sequence). Between the trimmed V and J ends, which lost 4 bases and 10 bases, there was a span of 11 bases. The CDR3 is 13 amino acids.

The rearrangement links TRBV2 to TRBJ1-5; no definite D call. Germline V lookup: CDR1 SNHLY, CDR2 FYNNEI. This CDR3 is built from 13 residues. Trimming left V 5 bases short and J 4 bases short, with 9 bases between. The CDR3 coding sequence is TGTGCCAGCAGTTCCACAGTGAATCAGCCCCAGCATTTT. Its protein is CASSSTVNQPQHF.

The chain is built from TRBV27 and TRBJ2-7; possible D gene TRBD1, 6 bases. The ends were cut back, 5 bases at V and 3 bases at J, with 14 bases in the middle. CDR1 and CDR2 from the germline V gene are MNHEY and SMNVEV (reference sequence). The CDR3 is made up of 14 amino acids. The CDR3 sequence is CASSRGQPNYEQYF. DNA of the CDR3: TGTGCCAGCAGTAGAGGACAGCCCAACTACGAGCAGTACTTC.

CDR3 loop: CASSYDEDYEQYF. The CDR3 DNA reads TGCGCCAGCAGCTATGACGAGGACTACGAGCAGTACTTC. The gene calls are TRBV5-1 and TRBJ2-7; D is ambiguous. Germline V gene lookup returns CDR1 SGHRS and CDR2 YFSETQ. The CDR3 consists of 13 residues. V dropped 3 bases and J dropped 3 bases, with 10 bases sitting between them.

This sequence joins TRBV28 and TRBJ1-6; D is perhaps TRBD1 (5 bases). The CDR3 runs 16 residues. Per germline, CDR1 MDHEN and CDR2 SYDVKM. V was shortened by 2 bases and J by 5 bases, with 13 bases between the two germline ends. CDR3 region: CASSLIPQGDNSPLHF. The CDR3 DNA sequence: TGTGCCAGCAGTTTAATCCCGCAGGGCGATAATTCACCCCTCCACTTT.

The chain has TRBV2 and TRBJ1-2; 7 bases fit TRBD1. Trimming at V came to 3 bases and at J to 7 bases, leaving 5 bases not matched to a gene. The germline gives CDR1 SNHLY, CDR2 FYNNEI. The CDR3 loop spans 13 amino acids. This chain's CDR3 is CASSEEGARGYTF. DNA for the CDR3: TGTGCCAGCAGTGAGGAGGGGGCGCGTGGCTACACCTTC.

This chain joins TRBV3-1 (or the pseudogene TRBV3-2) and TRBJ2-5; TRBD2 matches at 10 bases. CDR1 is LGHDT, CDR2 YNNKEL, per germline (reference sequence). This CDR3 contains 15 residues. V was clipped by 4 bases and J by 5 bases; unmatched bases: 7. The CDR3 here is CASSPSGGRGETQYF. CDR3 in DNA: TGTGCCAGCAGCCCTAGCGGGGGTAGGGGGGAGACCCAGTACTTC.

The gene calls are TRBV7-2 and TRBJ2-5; D remains ambiguous. From germline, CDR1 is SGHTA and CDR2 FQGNSA. This CDR3 has 13 amino acids. The V and J ends lost 11 bases and 5 bases respectively, with 18 bases between them. The CDR3 region is CACQLVSHETQYF. The CDR3, as DNA: TGTGCCTGCCAGCTAGTCTCCCACGAGACCCAGTACTTC.

V usage is TRBV2 and J usage is TRBJ1-1, with D possibly matching TRBD1 (6 bases). V was trimmed by 4 bases and J by 2 bases, leaving 14 bases between them. This CDR3 has 15 amino acids. The germline gives CDR1 SNHLY, CDR2 FYNNEI. CDR3 sequence: CASSVYGGRNTEAFF. The CDR3 nucleotides are TGTGCCAGCAGTGTTTACGGGGGGCGCAACACTGAAGCTTTCTTT.

This chain uses TRBV3-1 (or the pseudogene TRBV3-2) with TRBJ2-5, with unresolved D. Germline V gene data show CDR1 as LGHDT and CDR2 as YNNKEL (reference sequence). CDR3 length: 14 residues. Trimming stripped 2 bases from V and 2 bases from J, with 9 bases between. The CDR3 nucleotides read TGTGCCAGCAGCCAATTTCCCAGGCAAGAGACCCAGTACTTC. Protein sequence: CASSQFPRQETQYF.

The chain links TRBV7-9 to TRBJ1-2; TRBD1 might be the D (6 bases). CDR1 SEHNR and CDR2 FQNEAQ come from the germline V gene (reference sequence). The CDR3 spans 13 residues. The V end was cut by 10 bases, the J end by 2 bases, with 14 bases between. In DNA, the CDR3 is TGTGCCATTCCATCACAGGGAAACTATGGCTACACCTTC. Its translation: CAIPSQGNYGYTF.

This clone was seen just once. The chain couples TRBV2 to TRBJ1-2, with D possibly matching TRBD1 (6 bases). V lost 2 bases and J lost 8, with 9 bases in between. There are 12 residues in the CDR3. The V gene's germline CDR1 is SNHLY and CDR2 FYNNEI. The CDR3, as DNA: TGTGCCAGCAGTGAACAGAGGGGGGGCTACACCTTC. Its protein product is CASSEQRGGYTF. The variable domain in full, with the rest retrieved from reference TRBV2 and TRBJ1-2, is EPEVTQTPSHQVTQMGQEVILRCVPISNHLYFYWYRQILGQKVEFLVSFYNNEISEKSEIFDDQFSVERPDGSNFTLKIRSTKLEDSAMYFCASSEQRGGYTFGSGTRLTVV.

The chain combines TRBV7-2 with TRBJ1-1; D is unclear. Trimming left V 2 bases short and J 3 bases short, with 10 bases between. From germline, CDR1 is SGHTA and CDR2 FQGNSA. This CDR3 is 14 amino acids long. CDR3 DNA: TGTGCCAGCAGCTTAAGGGTGAGGGACACTGAAGCTTTCTTT. As protein: CASSLRVRDTEAFF.

The chain couples TRBV6-1 to TRBJ1-4, with TRBD1 as a possible D gene (6 bases). V was shortened by 0 bases and J by 4 bases, with 12 bases between the two germline ends. The CDR3 is 16 amino acids. The germline V gene has CDR1 MNHNS and CDR2 SASEGT. CDR3 in amino acids: CASSEASRGGNEKLFF. As DNA, the CDR3 is TGTGCCAGCAGTGAAGCATCGAGGGGGGGTAATGAAAAACTGTTTTTT.

The V and J genes are TRBV13 and TRBJ2-1; 9 nucleotides agree with TRBD1. In germline, CDR1 is PRHDT, CDR2 FYEKMQ (reference sequence). The J segment lost 6 bases and the V segment lost 4 bases, leaving 4 bases of the junction unmatched. CDR3 length: 14 amino acids. This chain's CDR3 is CASSSGQGFNEQFF. The CDR3 DNA sequence: TGTGCCAGCAGCTCGGGACAGGGTTTCAATGAGCAGTTCTTC.

Turning to this clone: A read error may produce the germline difference seen at one junction end. The rearrangement uses TRBV29-1 and TRBJ1-1, with a tentative D call TRBD1 (6 bases). Germline loops: CDR1 SQVTM, CDR2 ANQGSEA. The CDR3 is 11 amino acids. The CDR3 loop reads CSPRGPTEAFF. Written as DNA, the CDR3 is TGCAGCCCCAGGGGCCCCACTGAAGCTTTTTTT.